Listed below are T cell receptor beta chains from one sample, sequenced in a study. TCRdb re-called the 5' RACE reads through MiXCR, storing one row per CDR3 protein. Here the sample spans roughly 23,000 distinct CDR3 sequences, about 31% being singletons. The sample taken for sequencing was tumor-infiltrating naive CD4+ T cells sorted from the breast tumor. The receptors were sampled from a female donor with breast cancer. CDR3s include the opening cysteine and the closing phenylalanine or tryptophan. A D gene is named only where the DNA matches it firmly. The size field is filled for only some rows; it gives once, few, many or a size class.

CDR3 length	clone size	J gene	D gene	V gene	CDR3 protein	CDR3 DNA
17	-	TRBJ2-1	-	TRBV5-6	CASRFSGRGAFYNEQFF	TGTGCCAGCAGATTTAGTGGGAGAGGGGCGTTTTACAATGAGCAGTTCTTC
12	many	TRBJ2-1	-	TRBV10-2	CASSESRNEQFF	TGCGCCAGCAGTGAGTCGCGTAATGAGCAGTTCTTC
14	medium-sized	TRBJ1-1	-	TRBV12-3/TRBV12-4	CASSFSNENTEAFF	TGTGCCAGCAGTTTCTCCAATGAGAACACTGAAGCTTTCTTT
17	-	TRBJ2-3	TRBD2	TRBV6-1	CASSDRRRAGGLDTQYF	TGTGCCAGCAGTGACCGCCGGAGGGCGGGAGGATTAGATACGCAGTATTTT
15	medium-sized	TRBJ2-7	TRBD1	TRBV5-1	CASSTPDRAPYEQYF	TGCGCCAGCAGCACCCCGGACAGGGCCCCCTACGAGCAGTACTTC
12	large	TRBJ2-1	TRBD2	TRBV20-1	CSARVGGREQFF	TGCAGTGCTAGAGTGGGCGGGAGAGAGCAGTTCTTC
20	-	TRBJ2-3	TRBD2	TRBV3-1	CASSQDWRTSGRFATDTQYF	TGTGCCAGCAGCCAAGATTGGAGGACTAGCGGGAGGTTTGCGACAGATACGCAGTATTTT
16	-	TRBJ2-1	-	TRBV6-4	CASSVDVRSSYNEQFF	TGTGCCAGCAGTGTGGATGTTCGGAGCTCCTACAATGAGCAGTTCTTC
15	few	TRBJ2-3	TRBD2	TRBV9	CASSVGTSGTDTQYF	TGTGCCAGCAGCGTAGGGACTAGTGGCACAGATACGCAGTATTTT
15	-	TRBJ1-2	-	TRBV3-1	CASSPQMADNYGYTF	TGTGCCAGCAGCCCCCAGATGGCGGATAACTATGGCTACACCTTC